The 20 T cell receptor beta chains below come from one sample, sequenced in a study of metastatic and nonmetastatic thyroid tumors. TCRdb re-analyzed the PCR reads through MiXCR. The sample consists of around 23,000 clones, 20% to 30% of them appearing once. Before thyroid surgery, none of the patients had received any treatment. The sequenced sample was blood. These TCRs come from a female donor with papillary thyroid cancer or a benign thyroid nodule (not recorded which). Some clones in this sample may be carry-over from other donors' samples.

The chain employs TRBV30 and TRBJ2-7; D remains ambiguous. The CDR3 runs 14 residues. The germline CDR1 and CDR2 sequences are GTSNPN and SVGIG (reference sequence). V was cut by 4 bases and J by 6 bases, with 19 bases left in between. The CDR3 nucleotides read TGTGCCTGGACTACTCAGCGTAGGGCCCCCGAGCAGTACTTC. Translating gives CAWTTQRRAPEQYF.

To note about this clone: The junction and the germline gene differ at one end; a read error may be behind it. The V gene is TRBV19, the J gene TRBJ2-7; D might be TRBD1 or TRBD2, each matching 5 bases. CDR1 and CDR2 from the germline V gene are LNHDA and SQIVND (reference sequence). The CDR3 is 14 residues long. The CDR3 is CASSIPGRFTERYF. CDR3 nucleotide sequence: TGTGCCAGTAGTATCCCGGGACGTTTCACCGAGCGGTACTTC.

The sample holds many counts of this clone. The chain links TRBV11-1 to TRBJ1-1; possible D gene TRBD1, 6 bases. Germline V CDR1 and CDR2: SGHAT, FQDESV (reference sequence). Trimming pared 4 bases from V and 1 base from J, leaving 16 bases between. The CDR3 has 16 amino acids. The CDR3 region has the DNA TGTGCCAGCAGCTACTACCGGGACACAAAGAACACTGAAGCTTTCTTT. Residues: CASSYYRDTKNTEAFF.

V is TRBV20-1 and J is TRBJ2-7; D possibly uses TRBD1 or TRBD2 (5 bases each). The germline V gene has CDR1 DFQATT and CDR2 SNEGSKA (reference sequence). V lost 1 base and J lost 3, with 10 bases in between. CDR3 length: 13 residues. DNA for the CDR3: TGCAGTGCTAGAGGGGACCTCAACTACGAGCAGTACTTC. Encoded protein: CSARGDLNYEQYF.

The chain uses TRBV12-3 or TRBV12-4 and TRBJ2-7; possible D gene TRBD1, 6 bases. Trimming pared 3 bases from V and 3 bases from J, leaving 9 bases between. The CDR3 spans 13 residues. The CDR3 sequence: CASSFDRIYEQYF. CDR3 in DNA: TGTGCCAGCAGTTTCGACAGGATCTACGAGCAGTACTTC.

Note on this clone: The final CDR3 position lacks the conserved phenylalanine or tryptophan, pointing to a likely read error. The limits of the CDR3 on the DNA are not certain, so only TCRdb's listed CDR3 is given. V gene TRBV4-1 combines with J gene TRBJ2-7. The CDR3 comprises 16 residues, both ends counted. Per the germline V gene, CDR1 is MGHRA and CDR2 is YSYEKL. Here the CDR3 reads CASSQYWTGASYEHYL.

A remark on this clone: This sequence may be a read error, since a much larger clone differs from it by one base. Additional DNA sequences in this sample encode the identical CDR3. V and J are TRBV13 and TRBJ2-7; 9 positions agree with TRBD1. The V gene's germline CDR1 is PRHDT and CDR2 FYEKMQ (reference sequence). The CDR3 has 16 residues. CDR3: CASSLQPGTGSHEQCF. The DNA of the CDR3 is TGTGCCAGTAGCTTGCAACCCGGGACAGGGAGTCACGAGCAGTGCTTC.

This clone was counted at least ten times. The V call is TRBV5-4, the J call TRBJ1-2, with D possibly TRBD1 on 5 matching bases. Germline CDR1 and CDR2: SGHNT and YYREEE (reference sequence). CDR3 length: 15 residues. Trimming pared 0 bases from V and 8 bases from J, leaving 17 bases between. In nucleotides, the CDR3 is TGTGCCAGCAGCTTGGTTCTTGGATACTCAGGGGGCTACACCTTC. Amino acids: CASSLVLGYSGGYTF.

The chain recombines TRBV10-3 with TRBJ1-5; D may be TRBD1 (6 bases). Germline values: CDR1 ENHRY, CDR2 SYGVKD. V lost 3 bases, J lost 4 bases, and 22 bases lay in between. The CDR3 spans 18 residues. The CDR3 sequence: CAISDPSLRQAQNQPQHF. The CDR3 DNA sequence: TGTGCCATCAGTGACCCCTCCCTGAGACAGGCACAGAATCAGCCCCAGCATTTT.

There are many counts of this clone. In DNA, the CDR3 is TGTGCCAGCAAAATGGGGGCGTCTCAGCCCCAGCATTTT. As protein: CASKMGASQPQHF. The chain recombines TRBV12-3 or TRBV12-4 with TRBJ1-5; possibly TRBD1 for D (6 bases). The V end lost 7 bases, the J end lost 6 bases, and 13 bases lay between the germline ends. There are 13 residues in the CDR3.

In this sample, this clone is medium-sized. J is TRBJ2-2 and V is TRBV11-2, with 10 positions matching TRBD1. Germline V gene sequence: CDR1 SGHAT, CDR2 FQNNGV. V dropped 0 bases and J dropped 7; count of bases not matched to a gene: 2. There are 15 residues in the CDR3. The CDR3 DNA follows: TGTGCCAGCAGCTTAGAGGGGACAGGGGTCGGGGAGCTGTTTTTT. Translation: CASSLEGTGVGELFF.

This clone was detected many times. In nucleotides, the CDR3 is TGTGCCAGCAGTCGGGACAGCCGCACAGATACGCAGTATTTT. It translates to CASSRDSRTDTQYF. The V call is TRBV28, the J call TRBJ2-3; the match to TRBD1 covers 7 bases. The CDR3 totals 14 residues. Per germline, CDR1 MDHEN and CDR2 SYDVKM. After removal of 5 bases from V and 1 base from J, the junction contained 3 bases not matched to a gene.

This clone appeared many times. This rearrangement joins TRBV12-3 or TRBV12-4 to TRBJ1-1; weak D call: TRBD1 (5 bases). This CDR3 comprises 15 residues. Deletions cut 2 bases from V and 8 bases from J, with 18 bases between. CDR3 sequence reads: CASSLSGGTGEEAFF. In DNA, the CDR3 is TGTGCCAGCAGTTTATCAGGTGGGACCGGGGAAGAAGCTTTCTTT.

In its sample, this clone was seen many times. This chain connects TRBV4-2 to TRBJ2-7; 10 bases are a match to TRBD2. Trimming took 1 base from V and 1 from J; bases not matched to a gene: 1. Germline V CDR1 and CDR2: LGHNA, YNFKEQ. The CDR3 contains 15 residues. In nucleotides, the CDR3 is TGTGCCAGCAGCCAAGCTAGCGGGGGTTCCTACGAGCAGTACTTC. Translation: CASSQASGGSYEQYF.

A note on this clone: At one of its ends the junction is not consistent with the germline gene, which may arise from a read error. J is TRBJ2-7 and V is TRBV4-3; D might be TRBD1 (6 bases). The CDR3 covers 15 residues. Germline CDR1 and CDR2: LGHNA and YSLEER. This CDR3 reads CASCQRYRESSEQYF. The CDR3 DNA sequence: TGCGCCAGCTGCCAAAGGTACAGGGAATCCTCCGAGCAGTACTTC.

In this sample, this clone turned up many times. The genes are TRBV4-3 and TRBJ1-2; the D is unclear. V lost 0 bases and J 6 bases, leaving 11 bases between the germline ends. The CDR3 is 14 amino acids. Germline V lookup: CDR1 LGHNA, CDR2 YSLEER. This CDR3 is CASSQDPGLDGYTF. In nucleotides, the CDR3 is TGCGCCAGCAGCCAAGATCCCGGACTCGATGGCTACACCTTC.

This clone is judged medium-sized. CDR3 protein: CASSLDRASYNSPLHF. The CDR3 region has the DNA TGTGCCAGCAGCTTAGACAGGGCATCCTATAATTCACCCCTCCACTTT. The V and J genes are TRBV7-3 and TRBJ1-6; 7 bases match TRBD1. The CDR3 spans 16 residues. Trimming at V came to 2 bases and at J to 1 base, leaving 2 bases not matched to a gene. Germline CDR1 reads SGHTA; CDR2 reads FQGTGA.

CDR3 in amino acids: CSARGPGLLSSYEQYF. The DNA for the CDR3 is TGCAGTGCTAGGGGGCCGGGACTTCTGAGCTCCTACGAGCAGTACTTC. This chain connects TRBV20-1 to TRBJ2-7; weak D call: TRBD2 (6 bases). Germline assignment: CDR1 DFQATT and CDR2 SNEGSKA (reference sequence). The CDR3 runs 16 residues. The germline V and J ends were trimmed by 3 bases and 0 bases, with 18 bases remaining between them.

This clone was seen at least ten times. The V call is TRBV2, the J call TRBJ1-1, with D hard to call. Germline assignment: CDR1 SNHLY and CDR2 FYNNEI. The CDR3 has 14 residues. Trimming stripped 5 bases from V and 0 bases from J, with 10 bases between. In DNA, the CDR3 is TGTGCCAGCAGTCCTACGGCCGTGAACACTGAAGCTTTCTTT. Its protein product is CASSPTAVNTEAFF.

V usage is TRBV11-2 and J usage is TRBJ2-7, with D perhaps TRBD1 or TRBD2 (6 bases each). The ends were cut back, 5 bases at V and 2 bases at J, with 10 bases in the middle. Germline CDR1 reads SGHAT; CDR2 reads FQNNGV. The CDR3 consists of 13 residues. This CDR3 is CASSPRDTYEQYF. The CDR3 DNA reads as TGTGCCAGCAGCCCGCGGGACACCTACGAGCAGTACTTC.